Below, 5 T cell receptor beta chains from the same sample are listed, as sequenced in a study of OX40 agonist ivuxolimab in advanced cancers. Profiling relied on immunoSEQ multiplex PCR, and the TCRdb table lists in-frame clones only, not all of them. This table holds about 81,000 clones, under 90% found once. The starting material was CD4+ or CD8+ T cells sorted from blood, obtained in a trial of the OX40 agonist ivuxolimab. The receptors come from an adult with an advanced solid tumor such as melanoma, head and neck, liver or kidney cancer.

This chain connects TRBV27 to TRBJ2-1; 12 bases are a match to TRBD2. The length of the CDR3 is 14 residues. V lost 8 bases to trimming and J lost 3 bases; unmatched junction nucleotides: 2. Germline lookup yields CDR1 MNHEY and CDR2 SMNVEV (reference sequence). In DNA, the CDR3 is TGTGCCAGCGGACTAGCGGGAAGCTACAATGAGCAGTTCTTC. It is translated as CASGLAGSYNEQFF.

The V call is TRBV18, the J call TRBJ2-7; 7 bases are a match to TRBD2. J gave up 0 bases and V 5 bases, and 4 bases lay outside the gene matches. Germline-derived CDR1 and CDR2 are KGHSH and LQKENI. The CDR3 loop spans 14 amino acids. The DNA for the CDR3 is TGTGCCAGCTCAGGACTAGAAAGCTCCTACGAGCAGTACGTC. Its translation: CASSGLESSYEQYV.

This chain uses TRBV27 with TRBJ2-1; 10 nucleotides line up with TRBD2. The junction had 3 bases not matched to a gene; V was cut back by 6 bases and J by 4 bases. Per germline, CDR1 MNHEY and CDR2 SMNVEV (reference sequence). The CDR3 extends over 14 amino acids. Here the CDR3 DNA reads TGTGCCAGCAGAATAGCGGGAGGTTACAATGAGCAGTTCTTC. Translation: CASRIAGGYNEQFF.

The chain combines TRBV7-2 with TRBJ2-3, with 9 bases fitting TRBD2. Germline V CDR1 and CDR2: SGHTA, FQGNSA. The CDR3 is 16 residues long. Trimming cost V 1 base and J 2 bases; bases outside gene matches: 4. The CDR3 spells CASSLEAGGITDTQYF. The CDR3 DNA sequence: TGTGCCAGCAGCTTAGAGGCGGGAGGGATCACAGATACGCAGTATTTT. The full variable domain, rest sourced from reference TRBV7-2 and TRBJ2-3, is GAGVSQSPSNKVTEKGKDVELRCDPISGHTALYWYRQSLGQGLEFLIYFQGNSAPDKSGLPSDRFSAERTGGSVSTLTIQRTQQEDSAVYLCASSLEAGGITDTQYFGPGTRLTVL.

V usage is TRBV28 and J usage is TRBJ2-7; D is possibly TRBD1 (6 bases). V was shortened by 7 bases and J by 1 base, with 11 bases between the two germline ends. In germline, CDR1 is MDHEN, CDR2 SYDVKM. The CDR3 contains 13 residues. CDR3 coding DNA: TGTGCCAGCAAACGTCAGGGGTCCTACGAGCAGTACTTC. This codes for CASKRQGSYEQYF.